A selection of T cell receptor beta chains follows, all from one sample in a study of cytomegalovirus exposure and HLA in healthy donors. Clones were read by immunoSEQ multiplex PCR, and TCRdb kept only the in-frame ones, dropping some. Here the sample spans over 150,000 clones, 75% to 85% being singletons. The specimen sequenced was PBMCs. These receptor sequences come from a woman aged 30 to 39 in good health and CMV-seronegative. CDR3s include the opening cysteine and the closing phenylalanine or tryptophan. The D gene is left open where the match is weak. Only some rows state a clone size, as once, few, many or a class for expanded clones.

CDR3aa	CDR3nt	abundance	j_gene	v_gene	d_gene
CASSLQGTNLETQYF	TGCGCCAGCAGCTTACAGGGGACCAACTTAGAGACCCAGTACTTC	-	TRBJ2-5	TRBV5-1	TRBD1
CASRTGTATYEQYF	TGTGCCAGCAGAACCGGGACAGCGACCTACGAGCAGTACTTC	-	TRBJ2-7	TRBV28	TRBD1
CASSQGLAGEETQYF	TGCGCCAGCAGCCAAGGGCTAGCGGGTGAAGAGACCCAGTACTTC	once	TRBJ2-5	TRBV4-1	TRBD2
CASIGTPSNQPQHF	TGTGCCAGTATTGGGACACCTAGCAATCAGCCCCAGCATTTT	-	TRBJ1-5	TRBV19	-
CASSLSQGASGNTIYF	TGTGCCAGCAGTTTAAGCCAGGGGGCCTCTGGAAACACCATATATTTT	once	TRBJ1-3	TRBV28	TRBD1
CASSLERGEQYF	TGCGCCAGCAGCTTAGAGCGCGGCGAGCAGTACTTC	few	TRBJ2-7	TRBV5-1	-
CSVEDSWTNTEAFF	TGCAGCGTTGAGGACAGCTGGACGAACACTGAAGCTTTCTTT	-	TRBJ1-1	TRBV29-1	-
CACASGSGYNEQFF	TGTGCCTGCGCGAGCGGGAGTGGCTACAATGAGCAGTTCTTC	-	TRBJ2-1	TRBV30	TRBD2
CASSEAQQGWGEPQHF	TGTGCCAGCAGTGAAGCGCAGCAGGGCTGGGGGGAGCCCCAGCATTTT	-	TRBJ1-5	TRBV6-1	-
CASSLVTNYGYTF	TGTGCCAGCAGCTTAGTGACAAACTATGGCTACACCTTC	few	TRBJ1-2	TRBV7-8	-
CASSITAAGVNEQFF	TGTGCCAGTAGTATAACGGCGGCCGGGGTCAATGAGCAGTTCTTC	-	TRBJ2-1	TRBV19	-
CASSPDRDEQYF	TGCGCCAGCAGCCCGGACAGGGACGAGCAGTACTTC	-	TRBJ2-7	TRBV5-1	TRBD1
CASSLPDRGLRNGYTF	TGTGCCAGCAGCTTACCCGACAGGGGGCTAAGGAATGGCTACACCTTC	-	TRBJ1-2	TRBV7-9	TRBD1
CASSRDRGPTYEQYF	TGTGCCAGCAGCCGAGACAGGGGTCCGACCTACGAGCAGTACTTC	-	TRBJ2-7	TRBV11-2	TRBD1
CASSFPGTDSYNEQFF	TGTGCCAGCAGCTTCCCCGGGACAGACTCCTACAATGAGCAGTTCTTC	once	TRBJ2-1	TRBV5-6	TRBD1
CASSAGNYEQYF	TGTGCCAGCAGTGCAGGGAACTACGAGCAGTACTTC	-	TRBJ2-7	TRBV6-5	-
CASSTQASEADTQYF	TGCGCCAGCAGCACCCAAGCTTCGGAGGCAGATACGCAGTATTTT	few	TRBJ2-3	TRBV5-1	-
CASRETSGGASYNEQFF	TGCGCCAGCAGGGAGACTAGCGGGGGGGCCTCCTACAATGAGCAGTTCTTC	-	TRBJ2-1	TRBV4-1	TRBD2
CASSFSGQGGPRSSYEQYF	TGTGCCAGCAGCTTTTCGGGACAGGGGGGACCTCGGAGCTCCTACGAGCAGTACTTC	-	TRBJ2-7	TRBV12-1	-
CASSLGRTHYEQYF	TGTGCCAGCAGCTTAGGGAGGACCCACTACGAGCAGTACTTC	-	TRBJ2-7	TRBV11-2	-
CASSPVQGALLSEQYF	TGTGCCAGCTCACCTGTTCAGGGGGCGCTTCTGTCCGAGCAGTACTTC	few	TRBJ2-7	TRBV18	TRBD1
CSVEGHRGGFKYEQYF	TGCAGCGTTGAAGGACACAGGGGAGGATTCAAGTACGAGCAGTACTTC	-	TRBJ2-7	TRBV29-1	-